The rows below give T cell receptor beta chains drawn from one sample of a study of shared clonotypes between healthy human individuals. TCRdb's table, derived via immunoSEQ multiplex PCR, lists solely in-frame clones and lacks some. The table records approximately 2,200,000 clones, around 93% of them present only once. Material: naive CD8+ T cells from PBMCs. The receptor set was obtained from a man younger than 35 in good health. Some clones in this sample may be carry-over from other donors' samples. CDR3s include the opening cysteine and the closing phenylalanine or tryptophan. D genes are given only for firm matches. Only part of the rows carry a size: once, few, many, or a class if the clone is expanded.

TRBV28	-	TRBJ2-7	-	CASTKNRQAPYEQYF	TGTGCCAGCACCAAAAACCGACAGGCCCCCTACGAGCAGTACTTC
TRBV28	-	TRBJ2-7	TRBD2	CASYRTRGLAGNEQYF	TGTGCCAGCTACCGCACAAGGGGACTAGCGGGTAACGAGCAGTACTTC
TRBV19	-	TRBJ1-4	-	CASSPLGTPKEKLFF	TGTGCCAGTAGTCCTCTGGGGACGCCCAAGGAAAAACTGTTTTTT
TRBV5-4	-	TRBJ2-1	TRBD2	CASSPLSPSGGLNEQFF	TGTGCCAGCAGCCCGCTTAGTCCGAGCGGGGGGCTCAATGAGCAGTTCTTC
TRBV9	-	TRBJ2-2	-	CASSVYGSSGELFF	TGTGCCAGCAGCGTATACGGGAGCTCCGGGGAGCTGTTTTTT
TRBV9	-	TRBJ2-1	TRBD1	CASSLGQGRANEQFF	TGTGCCAGCAGCCTGGGACAGGGTCGAGCAAATGAGCAGTTCTTC
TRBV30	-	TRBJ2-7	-	CAWSVGSEQYF	TGTGCCTGGAGTGTCGGCTCCGAGCAGTACTTC
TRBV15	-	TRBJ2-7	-	CATRQGSSYEQYF	TGTGCCACCCGTCAGGGTTCGAGCTACGAGCAGTACTTC
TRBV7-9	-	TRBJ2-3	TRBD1	CASSGHLTGPRPTDTQYF	TGTGCCAGCAGCGGGCATCTGACAGGGCCCCGGCCCACAGATACGCAGTATTTT
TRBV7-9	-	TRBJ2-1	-	CASSSRTYEQFF	TGTGCCAGCAGCTCCCGGACCTATGAGCAGTTCTTC
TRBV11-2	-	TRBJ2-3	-	CASSSPAGMHTQYF	TGTGCCAGCAGCTCGCCGGCGGGGATGCATACGCAGTATTTT
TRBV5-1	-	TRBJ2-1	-	CASSILVNEQFF	TGCGCCAGCAGCATACTGGTGAATGAGCAGTTCTTC
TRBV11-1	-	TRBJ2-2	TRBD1	CASSPDRAGELFF	TGTGCCAGCAGCCCGGACAGGGCCGGAGAGCTGTTTTTT
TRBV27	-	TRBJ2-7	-	CASSLSPRVEQYF	TGTGCCAGCAGTTTATCCCCCCGGGTCGAGCAGTACTTC
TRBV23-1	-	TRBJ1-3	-	CASTINQNTIYF	TGCGCCAGCACCATCAATCAGAACACCATATATTTT
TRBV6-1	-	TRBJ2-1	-	CASSEALREQFF	TGTGCCAGCAGTGAAGCGCTAAGGGAGCAGTTCTTC
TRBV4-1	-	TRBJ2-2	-	CASSQVIGRTGELFF	TGCGCCAGCAGCCAAGTGATAGGCAGGACCGGGGAGCTGTTTTTT
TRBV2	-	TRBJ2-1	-	CASSEAEGAPPSSYNEQFF	TGTGCCAGCAGTGAAGCGGAGGGGGCGCCCCCCAGCTCCTACAATGAGCAGTTCTTC
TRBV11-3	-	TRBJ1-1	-	CASSLSGAVEAFF	TGTGCCAGCAGCTTATCTGGGGCGGTTGAAGCTTTCTTT
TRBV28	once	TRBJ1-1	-	CASRDPGGTEAFF	TGTGCCAGCAGGGATCCTGGGGGGACTGAAGCTTTCTTT
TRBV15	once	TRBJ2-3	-	CATSRVGTVKTDTQYF	TGTGCCACCAGCAGAGTAGGAACAGTGAAGACAGATACGCAGTATTTT
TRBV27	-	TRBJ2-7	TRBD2	CASSPSSGRVMYEQYF	TGTGCCAGCAGTCCGTCTAGCGGGAGAGTTATGTACGAGCAGTACTTC
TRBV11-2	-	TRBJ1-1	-	CASSLGGDPEAFF	TGTGCCAGCAGCTTAGGCGGGGACCCTGAAGCTTTCTTT
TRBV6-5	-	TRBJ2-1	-	CASSYSGSWSYNEQFF	TGTGCCAGCAGTTACTCGGGGAGTTGGTCCTACAATGAGCAGTTCTTC
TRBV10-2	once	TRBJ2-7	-	CASSERRGKDEQYF	TGCGCCAGCAGTGAGCGTAGGGGGAAGGATGAGCAGTACTTC
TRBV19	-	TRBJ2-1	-	CASSLDQYNEQFF	TGTGCCAGTAGCCTTGACCAGTACAATGAGCAGTTCTTC
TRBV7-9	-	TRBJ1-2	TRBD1	CASSSALTGGSSYTF	TGTGCCAGCAGCTCGGCCCTTACAGGGGGCTCGAGCTACACCTTC
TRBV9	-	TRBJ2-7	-	CASSVHRDLGSYEQYF	TGTGCCAGCAGCGTACACCGGGACCTTGGGTCCTACGAGCAGTACTTC
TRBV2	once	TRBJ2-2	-	CASVKSRGTGELFF	TGTGCCAGCGTAAAGTCCCGGGGAACCGGGGAGCTGTTTTTT
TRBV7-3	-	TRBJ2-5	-	CASSLRAGPLETQYF	TGTGCCAGCAGCTTAAGGGCAGGGCCGCTGGAGACCCAGTACTTC
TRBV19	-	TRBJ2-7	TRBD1	CASSIVAGGLYEQYF	TGTGCCAGTAGTATTGTCGCAGGGGGCTTGTACGAGCAGTACTTC
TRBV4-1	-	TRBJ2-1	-	CASSHGTERNEQFF	TGCGCCAGCAGCCACGGGACGGAACGCAATGAGCAGTTCTTC
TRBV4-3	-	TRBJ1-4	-	CASSQDAGYQKLFF	TGCGCCAGCAGCCAAGACGCGGGTTACCAAAAACTGTTTTTT
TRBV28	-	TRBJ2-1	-	CASSLLAAPYNEQFF	TGTGCCAGCAGTTTATTAGCGGCCCCCTACAATGAGCAGTTCTTC
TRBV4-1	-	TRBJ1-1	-	CASSDLGQTEAFF	TGCGCCAGCAGCGACCTCGGGCAGACTGAAGCTTTCTTT
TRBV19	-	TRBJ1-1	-	CASSIPLNTEAFF	TGTGCCAGTAGTATCCCCCTGAACACTGAAGCTTTCTTT
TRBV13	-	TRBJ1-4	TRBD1	CASTPAGQGKTNEKLFF	TGTGCCAGCACCCCTGCGGGACAGGGGAAAACTAATGAAAAACTGTTTTTT
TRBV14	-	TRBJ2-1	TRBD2	CASSGRALGNEQFF	TGTGCCAGCAGCGGGAGGGCCCTCGGCAATGAGCAGTTCTTC
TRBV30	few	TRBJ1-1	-	CAWRSDSMEAFF	TGTGCCTGGAGATCGGACAGCATGGAAGCTTTCTTT
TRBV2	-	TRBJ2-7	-	CASSEDTGAREQYF	TGTGCCAGCAGTGAAGATACGGGGGCGCGCGAGCAGTACTTC
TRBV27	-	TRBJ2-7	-	CASSSSRRDGSYEQYF	TGTGCCAGCAGCTCCAGCCGGAGGGACGGCTCCTACGAGCAGTACTTC
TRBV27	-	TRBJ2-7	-	CASSLRQYYEQYF	TGTGCCAGCAGTTTGCGACAGTACTACGAGCAGTACTTC
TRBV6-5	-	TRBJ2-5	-	CASSKDGGERETQYF	TGTGCCAGCAGTAAGGACGGTGGGGAGCGAGAGACCCAGTACTTC
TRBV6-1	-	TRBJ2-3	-	CASSELASLIDTQYF	TGTGCCAGCAGTGAACTGGCTAGTCTTATAGATACGCAGTATTTT
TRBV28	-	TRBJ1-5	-	CASSLRRREQPQHF	TGTGCCAGCAGTTTACGGCGAAGAGAGCAGCCCCAGCATTTT
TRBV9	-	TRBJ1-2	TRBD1	CASSAAGQANYGYTF	TGTGCCAGCAGCGCCGCCGGACAGGCCAACTATGGCTACACCTTC